The 31 T cell receptor beta chains presented below share a single source sample, sequenced in a study of T cell responses to AZD1222 COVID-19 vaccine. Only in-frame clones appear in the TCRdb table, and some are missing; sequencing was by immunoSEQ multiplex PCR. The table has 150,000 to 200,000 clones, around 92% seen once; the top ten hold 10%. The specimen comprised peripheral blood, sampled on day 0 of AZD1222 vaccination. These receptors were collected from an adult in good health.

This CDR3 is CASSFVLRAEAFF. For the CDR3, the DNA is TGTGCCAGCAGTTTCGTGCTTAGGGCTGAAGCTTTCTTT. V and J are TRBV12-3 or TRBV12-4 and TRBJ1-1; D remains ambiguous. V was pared by 3 bases and J by 6 bases, with 11 bases between. This CDR3 is built from 13 residues.

This chain connects TRBV2 to TRBJ1-1; tentative D call: TRBD1 (5 bases). V gave up 7 bases and J gave up 5 bases, with 17 bases separating them. Germline V gives CDR1 SNHLY, CDR2 FYNNEI. CDR3 length: 14 residues. This chain's CDR3 is CASTPGLPFTEAFF. In DNA, the CDR3 is TGTGCCAGCACTCCGGGACTCCCTTTTACTGAAGCTTTCTTT.

This rearrangement joins TRBV5-4 to TRBJ1-3; D is ambiguous. From germline, CDR1 is SGHNT and CDR2 YYREEE (reference sequence). The V gene lost 4 bases and the J gene lost 4 bases, with 9 bases spanning the gap. The CDR3 has 13 amino acids. For the CDR3, the DNA is TGTGCCAGCAGCCGAAACTACGGAAACACCATATATTTT. As protein: CASSRNYGNTIYF.

V gene TRBV29-1 combines with J gene TRBJ1-2; D not certain. The CDR3 has 11 amino acids. Germline V gene sequence: CDR1 SQVTM, CDR2 ANQGSEA. V was clipped by 3 bases and J by 6 bases, with 8 bases between them. CDR3 sequence: CSVESEDGYTF. Here the CDR3 DNA reads TGCAGCGTTGAGTCGGAGGATGGCTACACCTTC. Using reference TRBV29-1 and TRBJ1-2 for the parts outside the CDR3, the full variable domain is SAVISQKPSRDICQRGTSLTIQCQVDSQVTMMFWYRQQPGQSLTLIATANQGSEATYESGFVIDKFPISRPNLTFSTLTVSNMSPEDSSIYLCSVESEDGYTFGSGTRLTVV.

The rearrangement links TRBV21-1 to TRBJ1-5. TRBV21-1 represents a pseudogene. The CDR3 is 14 amino acids. The CDR3: CASRGGTYNQPQHF. CDR3 DNA sequence: TGTGCCAGCAGAGGGGGGACTTACAATCAGCCCCAGCATTTT.

The chain carries TRBV7-2 and TRBJ2-1; TRBD2 matches 7 bases. With 6 bases clipped from V and 7 bases from J, the junction kept 6 bases outside the gene matches. Germline CDR1 SGHTA, CDR2 FQGNSA. This CDR3 has 13 residues. The chain's CDR3 is CASRLGGTNEQFF. The CDR3 DNA follows: TGTGCCAGCAGACTGGGAGGGACTAATGAGCAGTTCTTC.

This chain joins TRBV7-9 and TRBJ1-4, with D uncertain. The ends were cut back, 5 bases at V and 7 bases at J, with 17 bases in the middle. There are 15 residues in the CDR3. Germline V lookup: CDR1 SEHNR, CDR2 FQNEAQ (reference sequence). CDR3 nucleotides: TGTGCCAGCAGCCCCCGGTTTGCTATCGGTGAAAAACTGTTTTTT. Its protein is CASSPRFAIGEKLFF.

The chain carries TRBV6-5 and TRBJ2-5; 10 nucleotides line up with TRBD1. In germline, CDR1 is MNHEY, CDR2 SVGAGI. Trimming took 7 bases from V and 5 from J; bases not matched to a gene: 7. This CDR3 has 14 residues. In DNA form, the CDR3 reads TGTGCCAGCAACGACAGGGGGCGCCGGGAGACCCAGTACTTC. Protein product: CASNDRGRRETQYF.

The chain joins TRBV5-1 to TRBJ2-2; D could derive from TRBD1 or TRBD2 (5 bases each). Germline CDR1 SGHRS, CDR2 YFSETQ. Trimming took off 3 bases at V and 0 bases at J, with 9 bases between the two ends. The CDR3 consists of 15 residues. This chain's CDR3 is CASSWGPSNTGELFF. The CDR3, as DNA: TGCGCCAGCAGCTGGGGACCCTCGAACACCGGGGAGCTGTTTTTT.

The chain has TRBV3-1 (or the pseudogene TRBV3-2) and TRBJ1-2, with 8 bases lining up with TRBD1. With 4 bases clipped from V and 7 bases from J, the junction kept 5 bases outside the gene matches. The germline V gene encodes CDR1 LGHDT and CDR2 YNNKEL (reference sequence). CDR3 size: 13 residues. As DNA, the CDR3 is TGTGCCAGCAGCCCCCCGACAGGGGCTGGCTACACCTTC. This codes for CASSPPTGAGYTF.

This chain connects TRBV27 to TRBJ2-7; 9 positions match TRBD2. Germline CDR1 is MNHEY and CDR2 is SMNVEV (reference sequence). The CDR3 contains 16 residues. J lost 6 bases, V lost 5 bases, and 14 bases had no gene match. The CDR3 loop is CASSQDRGLAFREQYF. The CDR3 DNA follows: TGTGCCAGCAGTCAAGACCGAGGACTAGCGTTTCGCGAGCAGTACTTC.

The V gene is TRBV19, the J gene TRBJ2-3, with 7 bases fitting TRBD1. After removal of 6 bases from V and 1 base from J, the junction contained 7 bases not matched to a gene. Per germline, CDR1 LNHDA and CDR2 SQIVND (reference sequence). This CDR3 comprises 15 residues. CDR3 sequence: CASSRGSSGTDTQYF. As DNA, the CDR3 is TGTGCCAGTAGCAGGGGGTCTTCTGGCACAGATACGCAGTATTTT. Drawing the rest from reference TRBV19 and TRBJ2-3, the complete variable domain is DGGITQSPKYLFRKEGQNVTLSCEQNLNHDAMYWYRQDPGQGLRLIYYSQIVNDFQKGDIAEGYSVSREKKESFPLTVTSAQKNPTAFYLCASSRGSSGTDTQYFGPGTRLTVL.

This chain uses TRBV7-8 with TRBJ1-1; tentatively, D is TRBD1 (5 bases). V lost 2 bases and J lost 1, with 11 bases in between. This CDR3 is built from 15 residues. CDR1 is SGHVS, CDR2 FQNEAQ, per germline. DNA of the CDR3: TGTGCCAGCAGCTTAACGGGACGGGGGAACACTGAAGCTTTCTTT. This gives the protein CASSLTGRGNTEAFF.

This sequence joins TRBV5-6 and TRBJ2-1; D tentatively fits TRBD1 or TRBD2 (5 bases each). CDR3 length equals 17 residues. Per germline, CDR1 SGHDT and CDR2 YYEEEE. The V end lost 7 bases, the J end lost 4 bases, and 24 bases lay between the germline ends. This CDR3 is CASVPGLGRGQYNEQFF. CDR3 nucleotides: TGTGCCAGCGTACCGGGATTAGGGCGAGGACAATACAATGAGCAGTTCTTC.

The J gene is TRBJ2-7, the V gene TRBV6-2 or TRBV6-3; D is undetermined. CDR3 size: 13 residues. Germline loops: CDR1 MNHEY, CDR2 SVGEGT. V was clipped by 6 bases and J by 2 bases, with 11 bases between them. In DNA form, the CDR3 reads TGTGCCAGCAGCCCCCGGCGGACCTACGAGCAGTACGTC. It is translated as CASSPRRTYEQYV.

This clone has a single count. V and J are TRBV6-6 and TRBJ2-5; D not resolved. V lost 7 bases and J 2 bases, leaving 14 bases between the germline ends. CDR1 and CDR2 (germline): MNHNY, SVGAGI (reference sequence). The CDR3 sequence is 14 residues long. The chain's CDR3 is CASTTGPLQETQYF. The CDR3 bases are TGTGCCAGCACCACGGGCCCACTTCAAGAGACCCAGTACTTC.

This chain links TRBV2 with TRBJ2-4; 7 nucleotides agree with TRBD1. Germline CDR1 reads SNHLY; CDR2 reads FYNNEI. The CDR3 has 15 residues. Trimming cost V 5 bases and J 0 bases; bases outside gene matches: 4. The CDR3 here is CASSSGGIAKNIQYF. For the CDR3, the DNA is TGTGCCAGCAGTTCAGGGGGAATAGCCAAAAACATTCAGTACTTC.

This clone was counted once. The rearrangement joins TRBV14 to TRBJ2-2; D gene unclear. CDR3 length equals 18 residues. Per germline, CDR1 SGHDN and CDR2 FVKESK. The V end lost 6 bases, the J end lost 0 bases, and 20 bases lay between the germline ends. In DNA form, the CDR3 reads TGTGCCAGCAGTCTGGCTCCGATTCGTACCACGAACACCGGGGAGCTGTTTTTT. As protein: CASSLAPIRTTNTGELFF.

In the case of this clone: Other DNA sequences in this specimen translate into the identical CDR3. This chain joins TRBV3-1 (or the pseudogene TRBV3-2) and TRBJ2-7; D gene unclear. The CDR3 runs to 11 residues. Germline values: CDR1 LGHDT, CDR2 YNNKEL (reference sequence). Trimming stripped 1 base from V and 7 bases from J, with 5 bases between. As DNA, the CDR3 is TGTGCCAGCAGCCAAGTGGGTGAGCAGTACTTC. This codes for CASSQVGEQYF.

The chain is built from TRBV11-2 and TRBJ2-6; D remains ambiguous. Germline-derived CDR1 and CDR2 are SGHAT and FQNNGV. Trimming cost V 0 bases and J 16 bases, with 13 bases left between them. This CDR3 is built from 13 residues. CDR3 nucleotides: TGTGCCAGCAGCTTAGATCTCCCAAAAGCTCTGACTTTC. Translated: CASSLDLPKALTF.

The chain uses TRBV5-4 and TRBJ1-2; D unresolved. Trimming took off 2 bases at V and 3 bases at J, with 8 bases between the two ends. Germline V gene sequence: CDR1 SGHNT, CDR2 YYREEE (reference sequence). The CDR3 totals 13 residues. The CDR3, as DNA: TGTGCCAGCAGCTTCCGGGGAGACTATGGCTACACCTTC. It codes for CASSFRGDYGYTF. The variable domain in full, completed from reference TRBV5-4 and TRBJ1-2, reads ETGVTQSPTHLIKTRGQQVTLRCSSQSGHNTVSWYQQALGQGPQFIFQYYREEENGRGNFPPRFSGLQFPNYSSELNVNALELDDSALYLCASSFRGDYGYTFGSGTRLTVV.

J is TRBJ2-1 and V is TRBV9, with 11 nucleotides matching TRBD2. The CDR3 is 16 amino acids. After removal of 2 bases from V and 4 bases from J, the junction contained 5 bases not matched to a gene. The germline V gene encodes CDR1 SGDLS and CDR2 YYNGEE. The CDR3 coding sequence is TGTGCCAGCAGCGTCTACGGGACTAGCGGATACAATGAGCAGTTCTTC. This translates into CASSVYGTSGYNEQFF.

V is TRBV27 and J is TRBJ2-5; TRBD2 matches at 7 bases. The CDR3 totals 15 residues. Germline V CDR1 and CDR2: MNHEY, SMNVEV (reference sequence). Trimming cost V 5 bases and J 4 bases; bases outside gene matches: 10. The CDR3 is CASSADRLAGETQYF. The DNA of the CDR3 is TGTGCCAGCAGTGCCGATCGACTAGCAGGAGAGACCCAGTACTTC.

The chain recombines TRBV9 with TRBJ2-1, with D possibly TRBD2 on 6 matching bases. The CDR3 runs 15 residues. V lost 6 bases to trimming and J lost 0 bases, with 13 bases between them. The germline V gene has CDR1 SGDLS and CDR2 YYNGEE. The CDR3 sequence is CASNPDGGSYNEQFF. CDR3 DNA sequence: TGTGCCAGCAACCCGGACGGGGGCTCCTACAATGAGCAGTTCTTC.

The chain uses TRBV7-9 and TRBJ1-6, with D possibly being TRBD1 (5 bases). The CDR3 runs to 14 residues. Trimming shortened V by 3 bases and J by 8 bases, and 11 bases separated the two germline ends. CDR1 is SEHNR and CDR2 is FQNEAQ in the germline V gene (reference sequence). As DNA, the CDR3 is TGTGCCAGCAGCTTCCAGGGTCTGCATTCACCCCTCCACTTT. Residues: CASSFQGLHSPLHF.

V and J are TRBV29-1 and TRBJ2-1, with 9 nucleotides matching TRBD1. The CDR3 totals 12 residues. Trimming took 7 bases from V and 7 from J; bases not matched to a gene: 5. Germline CDR1 SQVTM, CDR2 ANQGSEA. The DNA of the CDR3 is TGCAGCGGTGGGACAGGGAGGAATGAGCAGTTCTTC. Translation gives CSGGTGRNEQFF.

This clone was seen just once. The V call is TRBV2, the J call TRBJ2-2, with D maybe TRBD2 (5 bases). Trimming took 7 bases from V and 0 from J, leaving 15 bases between them. The length of the CDR3 is 16 residues. CDR1 is SNHLY, CDR2 FYNNEI, per germline. The CDR3 DNA follows: TGTGCCAGCACTTTGGAGGCCTTAACGAACACCGGGGAGCTGTTTTTT. Its protein is CASTLEALTNTGELFF. The variable domain in full, completed from reference TRBV2 and TRBJ2-2, reads EPEVTQTPSHQVTQMGQEVILRCVPISNHLYFYWYRQILGQKVEFLVSFYNNEISEKSEIFDDQFSVERPDGSNFTLKIRSTKLEDSAMYFCASTLEALTNTGELFFGEGSRLTVL.

The chain couples TRBV4-2 to TRBJ1-4; tentatively, D is TRBD1 (6 bases). In germline, CDR1 is LGHNA, CDR2 YNFKEQ. The CDR3 covers 13 residues. The V end was cut by 3 bases, the J end by 12 bases, with 14 bases between. The CDR3 reads CASSQGGGHELFF. The CDR3 nucleotides read TGTGCCAGCAGCCAGGGGGGCGGGCACGAACTGTTTTTT.

As DNA, the CDR3 is TGTGCCAGCAGTGAAAAGTTCCGTTATGACAGGGACTATGGCTACACCTTC. Its protein is CASSEKFRYDRDYGYTF. This chain connects TRBV6-1 to TRBJ1-2; TRBD1 aligns across 7 bases. In germline, CDR1 is MNHNS, CDR2 SASEGT. The junction had 12 bases not matched to a gene; V was cut back by 2 bases and J by 3 bases. This CDR3 has 17 amino acids.

The chain uses TRBV6-2 or TRBV6-3 and TRBJ1-5, with D maybe TRBD1 (5 bases). The germline V and J ends were trimmed by 2 bases and 3 bases, with 8 bases remaining between them. From germline, CDR1 is MNHEY and CDR2 SVGEGT. CDR3 length: 14 amino acids. CDR3 in DNA: TGTGCCAGCAGTTACGGGGGGGACAATCAGCCCCAGCATTTT. Protein sequence: CASSYGGDNQPQHF.

The rearrangement joins TRBV25-1 to TRBJ1-6, with no clear D. With 3 bases removed from V and 8 bases from J, the gap between germline ends came to 5 bases. CDR1 and CDR2 from the germline V gene are MGHDK and SYGVNS. The CDR3 runs to 12 residues. The CDR3 nucleotides are TGTGCCAGCAGTGAGGGAGATTCACCCCTCCACTTT. Translated, it gives CASSEGDSPLHF.